A selection of T cell receptor beta chains follows, all from one sample in a study of blood T cell repertoires in COVID-19. Produced via immunoSEQ multiplex PCR; TCRdb's table is partial and in-frame only. The profile shows approximately 300,000 clones, more than 65% of them singletons. Material for sequencing was peripheral blood. Every receptor here comes from a person aged 70 to 85 with COVID-19, enrolled during active disease. The CDR3 runs from the conserved cysteine through the conserved F or W. D genes are given only for firm matches. Clone size, where shown, is once, few, many, or a class for clones that have expanded.

CDR3 DNA	CDR3 protein	V gene	J gene	clone size	D gene
TGCGCCAGCCGAGATAACGGGAGGCTCGGTAACACCGGGGAGCTGTTTTTT	CASRDNGRLGNTGELFF	TRBV4-1	TRBJ2-2	NA	TRBD2
TGTGCCAGCAGGTGGGAGGGGCGGACTGAAGCTTTCTTT	CASRWEGRTEAFF	TRBV28	TRBJ1-1	NA	NA
TGTGCCAGTCGCCAAAGGGGGGGGACTGAAGCTTTCTTT	CASRQRGGTEAFF	TRBV19	TRBJ1-1	NA	NA
TGTGCCAGCGCTGAGCGGGACAAGTACAATGAGCAGTTCTTC	CASAERDKYNEQFF	TRBV7-9	TRBJ2-1	NA	NA
TGTGCCAGCAGCTTAGGACAGGACTATGGCTACACCTTC	CASSLGQDYGYTF	TRBV7-2	TRBJ1-2	NA	NA
TGTGCCAGCAGTGAAGGGAGGTTACCTAATGAAAAACTGTTTTTT	CASSEGRLPNEKLFF	TRBV6-1	TRBJ1-4	NA	NA
TGTGCCAGCTCATCGACAGCGAACACCGGGGAGCTGTTTTTT	CASSSTANTGELFF	TRBV18	TRBJ2-2	NA	NA
TGCAGCGTTGAAGACACAGGGATCTACGAGCAGTACTTC	CSVEDTGIYEQYF	TRBV29-1	TRBJ2-7	NA	NA
TGTGCCAGCAGTTTGTTGTTCGACAGCCAAAACACAGATACGCAGTATTTT	CASSLLFDSQNTDTQYF	TRBV28	TRBJ2-3	NA	NA
TGCGCCAGCATTGGTACAGGGGTGAGCTCCTACAATGAGCAGTTCTTC	CASIGTGVSSYNEQFF	TRBV5-1	TRBJ2-1	once	TRBD1
TGTGCCAGCAGTTTCGTTCAGGGGGCGCGGGGAAACACCATATATTTT	CASSFVQGARGNTIYF	TRBV7-8	TRBJ1-3	few	TRBD1
TGTGCCAGCAGTGAAATAAGCGGACAGGGGAGGACTGAAGCTTTCTTT	CASSEISGQGRTEAFF	TRBV6-1	TRBJ1-1	few	TRBD1
TGTGCCTGTAATAGCGGGGGGGGGCGAGAGCAGTACTTC	CACNSGGGREQYF	TRBV30	TRBJ2-7	NA	TRBD2
TGTGCCAGCAGCTTATTGTCTGGGCCCTACGAGCAGTACTTC	CASSLLSGPYEQYF	TRBV7-9	TRBJ2-7	NA	NA
TGTGCCTGGAGTGCTCGAGAGACCCAGTACTTC	CAWSARETQYF	TRBV30	TRBJ2-5	once	NA
TGTGCCAGCAGTGACACGGGAGACCCCGCAGGGAACAATCAGCCCCAGCATTTT	CASSDTGDPAGNNQPQHF	TRBV6-4	TRBJ1-5	NA	NA
TGTGCCAGCAGCGAACGGGACACCTTCTACGAGCAGTACTTC	CASSERDTFYEQYF	TRBV9	TRBJ2-7	NA	NA
TGTGCCATCAGTGAGTCACGGCCCGGGAGATCGGAGTCGGCCCTCCACTTT	CAISESRPGRSESALHF	TRBV10-3	TRBJ1-6	NA	NA
TGTGCCAGCAGCTTGCATCCGACAGGGGGCAACTATGGCTACACCTTC	CASSLHPTGGNYGYTF	TRBV2	TRBJ1-2	NA	TRBD1
TGTGCCAGCAGCTTGGAGAGGGACAATCACGAGCAGTACTTC	CASSLERDNHEQYF	TRBV5-4	TRBJ2-7	NA	NA
TGTGCCAGCAGTTTCCGACAGGGTATCAACATTCAGTACTTC	CASSFRQGINIQYF	TRBV27	TRBJ2-4	once	TRBD1
TGTGCCAGCAGTACCGAGGGAGGGCGGGAGAACACTGAAGCTTTCTTT	CASSTEGGRENTEAFF	TRBV2	TRBJ1-1	NA	NA
TGTGCCAGCTCACCCCCGGTCGGGAGCGAGCAGTTCTTC	CASSPPVGSEQFF	TRBV18	TRBJ2-1	NA	NA
TGTGCCAGCAGCCAAGATGCGGCTAGAATGCAGGAGACCCAGTACTTC	CASSQDAARMQETQYF	TRBV3-1/TRBV3-2	TRBJ2-5	NA	NA
TGTGCCAGCAGCCTCGGGACTAGCGGGGGGTACGAGCAGTACTTC	CASSLGTSGGYEQYF	TRBV7-9	TRBJ2-7	NA	TRBD2
TGTGCCAGCAGTTCCGCAGATTACCAGAATTTGGCTTTCTTT	CASSSADYQNLAFF	TRBV28	TRBJ1-1	NA	NA
TGTGCCAGCAGCTTAGGGACAGAGGGATACGAGCAGTACTTC	CASSLGTEGYEQYF	TRBV11-3	TRBJ2-7	few	NA
TGCGCCAGCAGCTTCGAGCTTTTTAACTATGGCTACACCTTC	CASSFELFNYGYTF	TRBV5-1	TRBJ1-2	NA	NA
TGCGCCAGCAGCCTGGGACAGGGAAGCGAAAAACTGTTTTTT	CASSLGQGSEKLFF	TRBV5-1	TRBJ1-4	NA	TRBD1
TGTGCCAGCAGTCCCCCGGGACAGGGAGGTATTGGCTACACCTTC	CASSPPGQGGIGYTF	TRBV28	TRBJ1-2	NA	TRBD1
TGTGCCAGCAGTGAAGCAGGGGGCTCCAATCAGCCCCAGCATTTT	CASSEAGGSNQPQHF	TRBV2	TRBJ1-5	NA	TRBD1
TGTGCCTGGAGACAGACAGGGGGGCGCGAGCAGTACTTC	CAWRQTGGREQYF	TRBV30	TRBJ2-7	NA	TRBD1
TGTGCCAGCAGCTTAGAACCCCCGGGGAGGGGAAGGGACACCGGGGAGCTGTTTTTT	CASSLEPPGRGRDTGELFF	TRBV7-9	TRBJ2-2	NA	TRBD2
TGTGCCACCAGTGAGCCACTAGCGGGAAGCACAGATACGCAGTATTTT	CATSEPLAGSTDTQYF	TRBV24-1	TRBJ2-3	NA	TRBD2
TGTGCCAGCAGCTATACCTCCCCAGGGACAGGGGGAAAACTGTTTTTT	CASSYTSPGTGGKLFF	TRBV11-2	TRBJ1-4	NA	TRBD1
TGTGCCAGCAGCATACTAGCGGAGGGAACCGGGGAGCTGTTTTTT	CASSILAEGTGELFF	TRBV6-5	TRBJ2-2	NA	TRBD2
TGTGCCAGCAGCCAAGATGTTGTGGTCCGGGGGGTTGAAGCTTTCTTT	CASSQDVVVRGVEAFF	TRBV4-2	TRBJ1-1	NA	NA